This section outlines one T cell receptor (beta chain) sequence together with its context. The trim removed 0 bases at V and 10 bases at J, leaving 8 bases unmatched. Germline V gives CDR1 DFQATT, CDR2 SNEGSKA (reference sequence). The CDR3 has 15 amino acids. From the 5' RACE reads, TCRdb called clonotypes with MiXCR, one entry per CDR3 protein. The table records about 720,000 distinct CDR3 sequences, roughly 20% of them present only once. This specimen comes from a study of identical twins. This sample also appeared in a second study, on T cells expressing NK-cell markers. That paper states: HCMV seropositivity marked most of the eight sequenced donors; one was seronegative.

Sequencing was done on a sample of PBMCs. The receptor was isolated from a woman aged 18-29 years in good health. The rearrangement joins TRBV20-1 to TRBJ2-1, with 11 bases fitting TRBD2. CDR3 region: CSARDLAGGPHEQFF. CDR3 DNA: TGCAGTGCTAGAGATTTAGCGGGAGGGCCCCACGAGCAGTTCTTC.